The 21 T cell receptor beta chains below come from one sample, sequenced in a study of blood T cell repertoires in COVID-19. Using immunoSEQ multiplex PCR, the repertoire was profiled, and TCRdb retains in-frame clones only, with some absent. Among 200,000 or so clones, roughly 90% were seen once, and the ten largest hold around 6.9%. Sequencing was carried out using peripheral blood. These receptors originate from a man between 60 and 75 years old who had recovered from COVID-19.

This clone appeared a single time. CDR3 in amino acids: CASSLSGGGTEQFF. CDR3 in DNA: TGTGCCAGCAGCCTTTCGGGAGGAGGCACTGAGCAGTTCTTC. V gene TRBV3-1 (or the pseudogene TRBV3-2) combines with J gene TRBJ2-1; TRBD2 matches 7 bases. CDR1 is LGHDT and CDR2 is YNNKEL in the germline V gene (reference sequence). The J segment lost 9 bases and the V segment lost 4 bases, leaving 9 bases of the junction unmatched. This CDR3 has 14 amino acids.

This clone was seen only a few times. The J gene is TRBJ2-1, the V gene TRBV7-2; 12 bases are shared with TRBD2. This CDR3 has 17 residues. V lost 3 bases to trimming and J lost 7 bases; unmatched junction nucleotides: 10. Germline values: CDR1 SGHTA, CDR2 FQGNSA. The DNA of the CDR3 is TGTGCCAGCAGCTTTGCTAGCGGGGGGGCCGGGGGGAATGAGCAGTTCTTC. It encodes CASSFASGGAGGNEQFF.

The V call is TRBV18, the J call TRBJ2-5; D is possibly TRBD2 (6 bases). V lost 6 bases, J lost 2 bases, and 13 bases lay in between. From germline, CDR1 is KGHSH and CDR2 LQKENI. The CDR3 has 14 amino acids. For the CDR3, the DNA is TGTGCCAGCTCCCTCGGGACTGCGCAAGAGACCCAGTACTTC. It codes for CASSLGTAQETQYF. The full variable domain, its missing parts supplied by reference TRBV18 and TRBJ2-5, is NAGVMQNPRHLVRRRGQEARLRCSPMKGHSHVYWYRQLPEEGLKFMVYLQKENIIDESGMPKERFSAEFPKEGPSILRIQQVVRGDSAAYFCASSLGTAQETQYFGPGTRLLVL.

The chain is built from TRBV11-2 and TRBJ2-7; 8 bases match TRBD2. CDR1 and CDR2 from the germline V gene are SGHAT and FQNNGV. The CDR3 spans 14 residues. V lost 0 bases to trimming and J lost 3 bases; unmatched junction nucleotides: 1. CDR3 region: CASSLDGRDYEQYF. In DNA form, the CDR3 reads TGTGCCAGCAGCTTAGACGGGAGGGACTACGAGCAGTACTTC.

The CDR3 here is CASSWTRRDEQYF. CDR3 DNA: TGTGCCAGCAGTTGGACTAGGAGGGACGAGCAGTACTTC. V and J are TRBV12-3 or TRBV12-4 and TRBJ2-7; the match to TRBD2 covers 7 bases. J gave up 5 bases and V 4 bases, and 5 bases lay outside the gene matches. This CDR3 contains 13 residues.

V is TRBV19 and J is TRBJ2-2; TRBD1 aligns across 7 bases. CDR1 LNHDA and CDR2 SQIVND come from the germline V gene (reference sequence). V was pared by 5 bases and J by 2 bases, with 5 bases of the junction left unmatched. The CDR3 spans 15 residues. The CDR3 here is CASSVNRGNTGELFF. The DNA of the CDR3 is TGTGCCAGTAGTGTAAACAGGGGAAACACCGGGGAGCTGTTTTTT. The full variable domain, completed using reference TRBV19 and TRBJ2-2, is DGGITQSPKYLFRKEGQNVTLSCEQNLNHDAMYWYRQDPGQGLRLIYYSQIVNDFQKGDIAEGYSVSREKKESFPLTVTSAQKNPTAFYLCASSVNRGNTGELFFGEGSRLTVL.

This chain links TRBV5-1 with TRBJ2-7; the match to TRBD2 covers 8 bases. From germline, CDR1 is SGHRS and CDR2 YFSETQ. This CDR3 is built from 15 residues. V lost 5 bases to trimming and J lost 5 bases; unmatched junction nucleotides: 12. The CDR3 loop reads CASSPPGGVKDEQYF. The CDR3 nucleotides read TGCGCCAGCAGTCCCCCGGGGGGGGTCAAAGACGAGCAGTACTTC.

The chain couples TRBV27 to TRBJ2-7; 10 nucleotides align to TRBD1. Germline V gene sequence: CDR1 MNHEY, CDR2 SMNVEV (reference sequence). With V trimmed by 4 bases and J by 5 bases, 14 bases remained unmatched. The CDR3 is made up of 17 amino acids. The chain's CDR3 is CASSSGTGDRRVHEQYF. CDR3 sequence (DNA): TGTGCCAGCAGTTCCGGGACAGGGGACCGACGGGTCCACGAGCAGTACTTC.

The chain is built from TRBV29-1 and TRBJ1-1, with D perhaps matching TRBD1 (6 bases). Germline lookup yields CDR1 SQVTM and CDR2 ANQGSEA. Trimming cost V 4 bases and J 8 bases, with 17 bases left between them. This CDR3 is built from 13 residues. In DNA, the CDR3 is TGCAGCGTTGGGGGGCTCAGGGTGTCCGAAGCTTTCTTT. Residues: CSVGGLRVSEAFF.

The chain recombines TRBV21-1 with TRBJ1-5; TRBD1 is the table's D call, not checked against the DNA. TRBV21-1 is a known pseudogene. The CDR3 has 12 residues. The CDR3 loop reads CASCPSQSPPAF. The CDR3 region has the DNA TGTGCCAGCTGCCCCTCACAGTCGCCCCCGGCATTT.

The V and J genes are TRBV4-2 and TRBJ2-3; D remains unclear. This CDR3 contains 17 residues. Germline V gene lookup returns CDR1 LGHNA and CDR2 YNFKEQ. Trimming removed 0 bases from V and 1 base from J, with 14 bases in between. CDR3 in amino acids: CASSQDRPGRGTDTQYF. The CDR3 DNA sequence: TGTGCCAGCAGCCAAGATCGCCCGGGTCGTGGCACAGATACGCAGTATTTT.

The chain recombines TRBV20-1 with TRBJ2-3; a possible D gene is TRBD1 (5 bases). The CDR3 length is 14 residues. Trimming removed 3 bases at V and 1 base at J, with 11 bases between. Per the germline V gene, CDR1 is DFQATT and CDR2 is SNEGSKA (reference sequence). In DNA, the CDR3 is TGCAGTGCTAGTAAGGGGTTGGGCACAGATACGCAGTATTTT. This gives the protein CSASKGLGTDTQYF.

This chain joins TRBV10-1 and TRBJ1-1; D remains unclear. The CDR3 extends over 15 amino acids. V gave up 0 bases and J gave up 1 base, with 9 bases separating them. Germline assignment: CDR1 WNHNN and CDR2 SYGVQD (reference sequence). The CDR3, as DNA: TGCGCCAGCAGTGAGTCGGCAGTCGCGAACACTGAAGCTTTCTTT. Translation gives CASSESAVANTEAFF.

The chain employs TRBV18 and TRBJ2-3, with 11 bases matching TRBD2. Germline V gene sequence: CDR1 KGHSH, CDR2 LQKENI. The V gene end was trimmed by 6 bases and the J gene end by 5 bases; junction bases not matched to a gene: 4. The CDR3 sequence is 14 residues long. The CDR3 nucleotides are TGTGCCAGCTCCAAGGGACTAGCGGTAGATACGCAGTATTTT. Translating it yields CASSKGLAVDTQYF.

V and J are TRBV9 and TRBJ1-3, with D hard to call. Trimming cost V 0 bases and J 0 bases, with 10 bases left between them. Germline V CDR1 and CDR2: SGDLS, YYNGEE. CDR3 length: 16 amino acids. The DNA for the CDR3 is TGTGCCAGCAGCGTAGATTGGGCACCCTCTGGAAACACCATATATTTT. The encoded protein is CASSVDWAPSGNTIYF.

CDR3 nucleotide sequence: TGTGCCAGTAGCGGGGGAGTTAATTCACCCCTCCACTTT. It translates to CASSGGVNSPLHF. The chain combines TRBV19 with TRBJ1-6, with a weak D call TRBD1 (5 bases). Germline CDR1 LNHDA, CDR2 SQIVND (reference sequence). The V and J ends lost 6 bases and 6 bases respectively, with 9 bases between them. The CDR3 length is 13 residues.

The rearrangement links TRBV19 to TRBJ2-3; 9 bases fit TRBD1. The trim removed 4 bases at V and 2 bases at J, leaving 7 bases unmatched. CDR3 length: 16 residues. Germline V gives CDR1 LNHDA, CDR2 SQIVND (reference sequence). The CDR3 region has the DNA TGTGCCAGTAGTACGGGACAGGGAGGAGTCACAGATACGCAGTATTTT. Translating gives CASSTGQGGVTDTQYF.

The rearrangement links TRBV3-1 (or the pseudogene TRBV3-2) to TRBJ1-3; the D is unclear. V dropped 0 bases and J dropped 0 bases, with 6 bases sitting between them. The germline CDR1 and CDR2 sequences are LGHDT and YNNKEL (reference sequence). CDR3 length: 15 residues. The CDR3 loop is CASSQDASSGNTIYF. Here the CDR3 DNA reads TGTGCCAGCAGCCAAGATGCGTCCTCTGGAAACACCATATATTTT.

V usage is TRBV7-2 and J usage is TRBJ1-2; the D gene is possibly TRBD1 (6 bases). Germline assignment: CDR1 SGHTA and CDR2 FQGNSA. The CDR3 has 15 residues. V shed 5 bases and J shed 6 bases, with 19 bases lying between them. CDR3 sequence (DNA): TGTGCCAGCAGCAAGACAGGTTATTGGAGTCATGGCTACACCTTC. Translating it yields CASSKTGYWSHGYTF.

This chain joins TRBV6-5 and TRBJ2-7, with D unclear. CDR1 and CDR2 (germline): MNHEY, SVGAGI. The V end was cut by 2 bases, the J end by 3 bases, with 8 bases between. The CDR3 is 13 amino acids. CDR3 sequence: CASSYLGSYEQYF. The CDR3 region has the DNA TGTGCCAGCAGTTACCTTGGCAGCTACGAGCAGTACTTC.

In its sample, this clone was seen once. The chain employs TRBV19 and TRBJ2-7; D possibly corresponds to TRBD2 (6 bases). The germline CDR1 and CDR2 sequences are LNHDA and SQIVND (reference sequence). V lost 6 bases and J 6 bases, leaving 15 bases between the germline ends. The CDR3 contains 13 residues. The CDR3 spells CASSWRGQGEQYF. The CDR3 DNA reads as TGTGCCAGTAGCTGGAGGGGCCAAGGCGAGCAGTACTTC.